The 28 T cell receptor beta chains below all came from one sample that was sequenced in a study of T cells after yellow fever vaccination. MiXCR was run by TCRdb on the 5' RACE reads, yielding one entry per CDR3 protein. This table holds some 600,000 distinct CDR3 sequences, approximately 13% found once. The sample was PBMCs, taken on the day of the yellow fever booster vaccination. The receptors stem from a man younger than 40 who received the YFV17D yellow fever vaccine.

At least ten counts were recorded for this clonotype. This chain joins TRBV3-1 and TRBJ2-1, with 11 bases fitting TRBD2. The CDR3 sequence is 16 residues long. Germline V gene sequence: CDR1 LGHDT, CDR2 YNNKEL (reference sequence). Trimming took 4 bases from V and 8 from J; bases not matched to a gene: 10. The CDR3: CASSPRGPLAGDEQFF. The CDR3 DNA reads TGTGCCAGCAGCCCAAGGGGACCACTAGCGGGAGATGAGCAGTTCTTC.

This clonotype was picked up a small number of times. This rearrangement joins TRBV20-1 to TRBJ2-7, with 9 bases matching TRBD1. The CDR3 consists of 13 residues. The trim removed 3 bases at V and 5 bases at J, leaving 5 bases unmatched. Germline V gives CDR1 DFQATT, CDR2 SNEGSKA (reference sequence). CDR3 residues: CSASTGGMDEQYF. CDR3 DNA sequence: TGCAGTGCTAGTACAGGGGGCATGGACGAGCAGTACTTC.

The chain is built from TRBV20-1 and TRBJ1-3, with D unclear. Trimming took off 4 bases at V and 2 bases at J, with 6 bases between the two ends. Germline CDR1 and CDR2: DFQATT and SNEGSKA (reference sequence). The CDR3 length is 12 residues. CDR3 DNA sequence: TGCAGTGCTAAAAGGCCTGGAAACACCATATATTTT. Amino acids: CSAKRPGNTIYF.

This clonotype was detected only a few times. This sequence joins TRBV12-3 or TRBV12-4 and TRBJ2-2; D assignment may be TRBD1 or TRBD2 (6 bases each). This CDR3 is 16 amino acids long. V shed 1 base and J shed 0 bases, with 9 bases lying between them. The CDR3 loop is CASSLGGAPNTGELFF. The CDR3 DNA reads as TGTGCCAGCAGTTTAGGGGGGGCGCCGAACACCGGGGAGCTGTTTTTT.

V and J are TRBV11-2 and TRBJ2-5, with TRBD2 identical over 9 bases. Germline CDR1 reads SGHAT; CDR2 reads FQNNGV. J was trimmed by 4 bases and V by 0 bases; bases with no gene match: 12. The CDR3 is 18 residues long. The DNA of the CDR3 is TGTGCCAGCAGCTTAGAGATTACGCGCGGGAGGGGGAGAGAGACCCAGTACTTC. The encoded protein is CASSLEITRGRGRETQYF.

This clonotype has just a few counts. The CDR3 spells CASSVGQSYDSYEQYF. The DNA of the CDR3 is TGTGCCAGCAGCGTAGGACAGTCGTATGACTCCTACGAGCAGTACTTC. The rearrangement uses TRBV9 and TRBJ2-7; TRBD1 is a possible D gene (5 bases). Trimming pared 0 bases from V and 0 bases from J, leaving 13 bases between. This CDR3 is built from 16 residues. Germline assignment: CDR1 SGDLS and CDR2 YYNGEE.

There are a few counts of this clonotype. V usage is TRBV6-6 and J usage is TRBJ2-7; 11 bases match TRBD2. Per the germline V gene, CDR1 is MNHNY and CDR2 is SVGAGI (reference sequence). The CDR3 has 13 amino acids. Losses at the gene ends were 7 bases for V and 6 bases for J; bases not matched to a gene: 5. This CDR3 reads CASTSGRLGEQYF. In DNA, the CDR3 is TGTGCCAGCACTAGCGGGAGGCTTGGCGAGCAGTACTTC.

At least ten counts were recorded for this clonotype. The chain couples TRBV28 to TRBJ2-3; D gene uncertain. This CDR3 comprises 13 residues. Per the germline V gene, CDR1 is MDHEN and CDR2 is SYDVKM. The germline V and J ends were trimmed by 6 bases and 9 bases, with 16 bases remaining between them. The CDR3 coding sequence is TGTGCCAGCAGCGAAACGACCCACCTGACGCAGTATTTT. Amino acids: CASSETTHLTQYF.

This rearrangement joins TRBV20-1 to TRBJ2-5; D is ambiguous. The CDR3 is 13 amino acids. V dropped 4 bases and J dropped 4 bases, with 13 bases sitting between them. Per germline, CDR1 DFQATT and CDR2 SNEGSKA (reference sequence). In DNA form, the CDR3 reads TGCAGTGCTAAGCTCTCAAAGGGAGAGACCCAGTACTTC. Protein product: CSAKLSKGETQYF.

The chain couples TRBV27 to TRBJ2-3; D may be TRBD1 (7 bases). Germline CDR1 and CDR2: MNHEY and SMNVEV (reference sequence). The CDR3 loop spans 11 amino acids. V lost 6 bases and J lost 9, with 10 bases in between. CDR3 nucleotides: TGTGCCAGCAGGCAGGGGGGCACGCAGTATTTT. This codes for CASRQGGTQYF.

This clonotype came up a few times. This rearrangement joins TRBV24-1 to TRBJ2-1; weak D call: TRBD2 (6 bases). This CDR3 region has 14 residues. Between the trimmed V and J ends, which lost 0 bases and 7 bases, there was a span of 9 bases. The germline V gene encodes CDR1 KGHDR and CDR2 SFDVKD. This CDR3 is CATSDLGGNNEQFF. The CDR3, as DNA: TGTGCCACCAGTGATTTGGGGGGGAATAATGAGCAGTTCTTC.

The V gene is TRBV5-1, the J gene TRBJ1-1; D perhaps matches TRBD1 (5 bases). V gave up 3 bases and J gave up 5 bases, with 20 bases separating them. The CDR3 contains 16 residues. Germline CDR1 reads SGHRS; CDR2 reads YFSETQ. CDR3 region: CASSSKPGREGTEAFF. CDR3 in DNA: TGCGCCAGCAGCTCTAAACCGGGACGCGAGGGGACTGAAGCTTTCTTT. Using reference TRBV5-1 and TRBJ1-1 for the parts outside the CDR3, the full variable domain is KAGVTQTPRYLIKTRGQQVTLSCSPISGHRSVSWYQQTPGQGLQFLFEYFSETQRNKGNFPGRFSGRQFSNSRSEMNVSTLELGDSALYLCASSSKPGREGTEAFFGQGTRLTVV.

This clonotype appeared a few times. The rearrangement uses TRBV10-3 and TRBJ1-1; D gene unclear. Per the germline V gene, CDR1 is ENHRY and CDR2 is SYGVKD. This CDR3 region has 15 residues. Between the trimmed V and J ends, which lost 3 bases and 3 bases, there was a span of 14 bases. The CDR3 DNA reads as TGTGCCATCAGTGACTGGGAGGGTGAGGACACTGAAGCTTTCTTT. It encodes CAISDWEGEDTEAFF.

The rearrangement links TRBV27 to TRBJ2-2; perhaps TRBD2 as D (5 bases). V was pared by 5 bases and J by 7 bases, with 14 bases between. There are 14 residues in the CDR3. Per the germline V gene, CDR1 is MNHEY and CDR2 is SMNVEV (reference sequence). The chain's CDR3 is CASSAPGFIGELFF. In nucleotides, the CDR3 is TGTGCCAGCAGTGCCCCGGGGTTCATCGGGGAGCTGTTTTTT.

The chain uses TRBV9 and TRBJ2-1; unclear D gene. V lost 2 bases and J lost 0, with 12 bases in between. CDR3 length: 16 amino acids. Germline V gives CDR1 SGDLS, CDR2 YYNGEE. CDR3 loop: CASSVFSSSSYNEQFF. The DNA for the CDR3 is TGTGCCAGCAGCGTCTTTAGCTCGAGCTCCTACAATGAGCAGTTCTTC.

In its sample, this clonotype was seen many times. The chain recombines TRBV27 with TRBJ2-5; 9 positions match TRBD1. Germline V gene lookup returns CDR1 MNHEY and CDR2 SMNVEV (reference sequence). V lost 0 bases to trimming and J lost 5 bases; unmatched junction nucleotides: 19. The CDR3 is 20 amino acids. Written as DNA, the CDR3 is TGTGCCAGCAGTTTATCACGCTTCACCTCCGGGACAGGGACGTATGAGACCCAGTACTTC. Translated: CASSLSRFTSGTGTYETQYF.

The J gene is TRBJ2-7, the V gene TRBV4-2; 12 bases match TRBD2. Looked up from germline, CDR1 is LGHNA and CDR2 is YNFKEQ. Trimming at V came to 2 bases and at J to 4 bases, leaving 3 bases not matched to a gene. The CDR3 is 15 residues long. The CDR3 DNA follows: TGTGCCAGCAGCCAATCTAGCGGGAGGGCTTACGAGCAGTACTTC. Protein sequence: CASSQSSGRAYEQYF.

The chain recombines TRBV6-2 or TRBV6-3 with TRBJ2-3, with a tentative D call TRBD2 (5 bases). V lost 5 bases and J 0 bases, leaving 9 bases between the germline ends. CDR3 size: 14 residues. Germline CDR1 MNHEY, CDR2 SVGEGT. The CDR3 coding sequence is TGTGCCAGCAGTCAACTAGATAGCACAGATACGCAGTATTTT. Protein sequence: CASSQLDSTDTQYF.

The gene calls are TRBV12-3 or TRBV12-4 and TRBJ2-5, with 7 bases that match TRBD1. The CDR3 length is 13 residues. After removal of 7 bases from V and 2 bases from J, the junction contained 4 bases not matched to a gene. CDR3 bases: TGTGCCAGCACCCTGGGACAGCAAGAGACCCAGTACTTC. Amino acid sequence: CASTLGQQETQYF.

This clonotype came up a few times. The genes are TRBV28 and TRBJ1-3, with no clear D. Trimming removed 3 bases from V and 0 bases from J, with 15 bases in between. The germline gives CDR1 MDHEN, CDR2 SYDVKM. The CDR3 consists of 17 residues. The CDR3, as DNA: TGTGCCAGCAGTTTTTTGGGCAGAAGAGACTCTGGAAACACCATATATTTT. Translation gives CASSFLGRRDSGNTIYF. The full variable domain, rest sourced from reference TRBV28 and TRBJ1-3, is DVKVTQSSRYLVKRTGEKVFLECVQDMDHENMFWYRQDPGLGLRLIYFSYDVKMKEKGDIPEGYSVSREKKERFSLILESASTNQTSMYLCASSFLGRRDSGNTIYFGEGSWLTVV.

The table lists this clonotype with many counts. The CDR3 region has the DNA TGTGCCACCAGCCCGGACAGGGCCTTACGAGATACGCAGTATTTT. This gives the protein CATSPDRALRDTQYF. This chain connects TRBV15 to TRBJ2-3, with 8 positions matching TRBD1. The CDR3 has 15 residues. Germline loops: CDR1 LNHNV, CDR2 YYDKDF (reference sequence). V shed 5 bases, J shed 5 bases, and the junction held 9 bases outside the gene matches.

As concerns this clonotype: Lacking the conserved final phenylalanine or tryptophan, this CDR3 likely reflects a read error. V is TRBV5-1 and J is TRBJ2-3; 10 positions agree with TRBD2. This CDR3 has 15 residues. Germline assignment: CDR1 SGHRS and CDR2 YFSETQ. V lost 4 bases, J lost 1 base, and 3 bases stayed unmatched. CDR3 amino acids: CASSIGTSGTDTQYL. CDR3 nucleotide sequence: TGCGCCAGCAGCATTGGGACTAGCGGCACAGATACGCAGTATTTG.

This clonotype has at least ten counts. The rearrangement joins TRBV29-1 to TRBJ2-5; 11 nucleotides match TRBD2. CDR3 length equals 13 residues. The junction had 11 bases not matched to a gene; V was cut back by 5 bases and J by 12 bases. Germline CDR1 reads SQVTM; CDR2 reads ANQGSEA. The CDR3 bases are TGCAGCGTTCATAGCGGGAGGGCCGGTTCTGAGTACTTC. Amino acids: CSVHSGRAGSEYF. The variable domain in full, with the rest retrieved from reference TRBV29-1 and TRBJ2-5, is SAVISQKPSRDICQRGTSLTIQCQVDSQVTMMFWYRQQPGQSLTLIATANQGSEATYESGFVIDKFPISRPNLTFSTLTVSNMSPEDSSIYLCSVHSGRAGSEYFGPGTRLLVL.

This clonotype turned up a few times. The chain carries TRBV4-3 and TRBJ2-1; D is perhaps TRBD2 (7 bases). This CDR3 comprises 16 residues. From germline, CDR1 is LGHNA and CDR2 YSLEER. Trimming took off 2 bases at V and 2 bases at J, with 13 bases between the two ends. CDR3 loop: CASSQRAGAAYNEQFF. In DNA form, the CDR3 reads TGCGCCAGCAGCCAAAGGGCGGGGGCGGCCTACAATGAGCAGTTCTTC.

This clonotype was seen a handful of times. The chain recombines TRBV20-1 with TRBJ2-7; 9 bases agree with TRBD2. Germline-derived CDR1 and CDR2 are DFQATT and SNEGSKA (reference sequence). This CDR3 is built from 14 residues. V gave up 0 bases and J gave up 8 bases; unmatched junction bases: 8. The CDR3: CSARDLREGHKQYF. DNA for the CDR3: TGCAGTGCTAGAGATTTGCGGGAGGGCCACAAGCAGTACTTC.

V gene TRBV12-3 or TRBV12-4 combines with J gene TRBJ2-1; 15 nucleotides match TRBD2. After removal of 10 bases from V and 7 bases from J, the junction contained 2 bases not matched to a gene. The CDR3 is 13 residues long. CDR3 residues: CATGTSGRNEQFF. The CDR3 DNA sequence: TGTGCCACCGGGACTAGCGGGAGGAATGAGCAGTTCTTC.

This clonotype was recorded once. The gene calls are TRBV27 and TRBJ1-5, with D perhaps matching TRBD1 (6 bases). The CDR3 has 17 residues. Trimming took 3 bases from V and 1 from J, leaving 16 bases between them. Germline-derived CDR1 and CDR2 are MNHEY and SMNVEV (reference sequence). CDR3 bases: TGTGCCAGCAGTTTTTGGGGGCCCCCTATGAGCAATCAGCCCCAGCATTTT. Translated, it gives CASSFWGPPMSNQPQHF.

The chain carries TRBV18 and TRBJ2-3; D may be TRBD1 (5 bases). Looked up from germline, CDR1 is KGHSH and CDR2 is LQKENI. V was cut by 3 bases and J by 1 base, with 8 bases left in between. The CDR3 sequence is 14 residues long. The CDR3 nucleotides read TGTGCCAGCTCACCTAGCAGGGGCACAGATACGCAGTATTTT. This codes for CASSPSRGTDTQYF.